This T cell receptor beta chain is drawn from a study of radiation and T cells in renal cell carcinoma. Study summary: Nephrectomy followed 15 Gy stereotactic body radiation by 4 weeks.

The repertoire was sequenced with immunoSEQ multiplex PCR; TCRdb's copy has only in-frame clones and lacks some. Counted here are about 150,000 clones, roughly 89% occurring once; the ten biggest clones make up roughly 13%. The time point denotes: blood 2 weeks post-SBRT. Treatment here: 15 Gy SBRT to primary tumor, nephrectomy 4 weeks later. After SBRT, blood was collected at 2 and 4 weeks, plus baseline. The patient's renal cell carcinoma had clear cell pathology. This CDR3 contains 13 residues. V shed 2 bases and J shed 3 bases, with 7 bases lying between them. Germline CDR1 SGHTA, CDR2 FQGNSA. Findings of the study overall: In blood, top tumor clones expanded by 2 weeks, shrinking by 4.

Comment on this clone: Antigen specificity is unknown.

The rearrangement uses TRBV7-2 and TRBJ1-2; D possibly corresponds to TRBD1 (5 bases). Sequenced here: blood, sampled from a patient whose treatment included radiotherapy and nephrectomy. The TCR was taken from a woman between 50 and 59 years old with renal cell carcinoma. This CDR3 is CASSLQGYYGYTF. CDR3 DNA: TGTGCCAGCAGCTTACAGGGTTACTATGGCTACACCTTC.